This T cell receptor beta chain was found in a study of blood T cell repertoires in COVID-19. Study details: Acute and convalescent COVID-19 specimens originated in the United States, Italy and Spain.

The CDR3 runs to 15 residues. From germline, CDR1 is LNHDA and CDR2 SQIVND (reference sequence). V dropped 7 bases and J dropped 4 bases, with 19 bases sitting between them. The data were produced by immunoSEQ multiplex PCR, yet TCRdb's version contains in-frame clones alone and is incomplete. The repertoire has 250,000 to 300,000 clones, roughly 86% of them found once; the top ten carry more than 9.5%. The genes are TRBV19 and TRBJ1-2, with D possibly being TRBD1 (6 bases). Sequencing was carried out using peripheral blood. This receptor was obtained from a woman in her 30s with COVID-19, enrolled during active disease. The CDR3 nucleotides read TGTGCCAGTAAACAGGGCTACGGGAGGGGCTATGGCTACACCTTC. Translating gives CASKQGYGRGYGYTF.